This T cell receptor (beta chain) originates from a study of blood T cells in healthy people across ages. The CDR3 spans 17 residues. Germline loops: CDR1 SGHAT, CDR2 FQNNGV. The germline V and J ends were trimmed by 4 bases and 3 bases, with 20 bases remaining between them. The authors ran a second PCR of about 7 to 11 cycles using a sample-barcoded 5' primer and a J-beta primer mix. TCRdb fed the 5' RACE reads into MiXCR, producing one record per CDR3 protein. The table shows hundreds of thousands of distinct CDR3 sequences, with 40% to 45% occurring only once. The people who gave samples were healthy Caucasians from Russia, aged 6 to 90. Collection of around 10 milliliters of peripheral blood was performed for each donor. Isolation yielded PBMCs, at least 7 million per sample, in every case.

Material for sequencing was blood. The chain uses TRBV11-2 and TRBJ2-3; the D is unclear. The receptor comes from an elderly man in good health. CDR3 protein: CASSSRRGPVGTDTQYF. The CDR3 DNA reads as TGTGCCAGCAGCTCCCGTCGAGGTCCTGTCGGTACAGATACGCAGTATTTT.